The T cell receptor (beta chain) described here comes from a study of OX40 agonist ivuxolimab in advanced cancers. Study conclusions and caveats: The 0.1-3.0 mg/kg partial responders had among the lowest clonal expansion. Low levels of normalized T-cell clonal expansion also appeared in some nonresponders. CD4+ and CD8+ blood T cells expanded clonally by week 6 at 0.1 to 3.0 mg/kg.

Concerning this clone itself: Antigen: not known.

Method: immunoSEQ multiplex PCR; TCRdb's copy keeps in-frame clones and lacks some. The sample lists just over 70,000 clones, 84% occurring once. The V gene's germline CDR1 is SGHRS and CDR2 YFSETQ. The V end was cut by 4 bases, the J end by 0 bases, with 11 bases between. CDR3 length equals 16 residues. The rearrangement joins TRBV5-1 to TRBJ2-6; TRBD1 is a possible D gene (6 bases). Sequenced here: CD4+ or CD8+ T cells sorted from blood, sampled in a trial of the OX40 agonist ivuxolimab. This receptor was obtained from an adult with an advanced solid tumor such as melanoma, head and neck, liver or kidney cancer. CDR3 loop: CASSVGHYSGANVLTF. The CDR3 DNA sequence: TGCGCCAGCAGCGTGGGACATTACTCTGGGGCCAACGTCCTGACTTTC.